Following are 21 T cell receptor beta chains from one sample sequenced in a study of shared T cell receptors in the human thymus (dated by TCRdb to about 2021). The library came from the immunoSEQ multiplex PCR assay. TCRdb stores this immuneACCESS table with in-frame sequences only. Part of the clones is absent; in the studies checked, under half of the shortfall reflects unresolved V genes, and no reason is known for the rest. This sample gives roughly 710,000 clones in total; roughly 85% of them show up just once. The top ten hold under 0.012% of the sample. A further study also used this sample, focusing on human thymus T cells.

The sequenced sample consisted of thymocytes. The receptor set was obtained from a girl under three years old with a congenital heart defect. Donor details come from another sample of the same person, matched by shared clones.

The V gene is TRBV18, the J gene TRBJ1-4; perhaps TRBD1 as D (5 bases). Trimming removed 2 bases from V and 8 bases from J, with 15 bases in between. CDR1 and CDR2 from the germline V gene are KGHSH and LQKENI. This CDR3 contains 15 residues. In DNA, the CDR3 is TGTGCCAGCTCACCAAACCCCACTCCAGGGGAAAAACTGTTTTTT. Translated, it gives CASSPNPTPGEKLFF. The variable domain in full, with the rest retrieved from reference TRBV18 and TRBJ1-4, is NAGVMQNPRHLVRRRGQEARLRCSPMKGHSHVYWYRQLPEEGLKFMVYLQKENIIDESGMPKERFSAEFPKEGPSILRIQQVVRGDSAAYFCASSPNPTPGEKLFFGSGTQLSVL.

This chain connects TRBV29-1 to TRBJ2-7; D may be TRBD1 (5 bases). V shed 6 bases and J shed 0 bases, with 12 bases lying between them. Germline V gene lookup returns CDR1 SQVTM and CDR2 ANQGSEA. The CDR3 sequence is 13 residues long. The CDR3 loop is CSVGLRSSYEQYF. CDR3 coding DNA: TGCAGCGTGGGGCTCCGCAGCTCCTACGAGCAGTACTTC.

The chain combines TRBV5-4 with TRBJ2-5, with D possibly TRBD2 on 6 matching bases. Trimming pared 2 bases from V and 4 bases from J, leaving 9 bases between. The CDR3 totals 13 residues. Germline loops: CDR1 SGHNT, CDR2 YYREEE (reference sequence). The CDR3 sequence: CASSFEGGETQYF. Here the CDR3 DNA reads TGTGCCAGCAGCTTTGAGGGAGGAGAGACCCAGTACTTC.

The chain couples TRBV30 to TRBJ1-1; D gene ambiguous. Looked up from germline, CDR1 is GTSNPN and CDR2 is SVGIG (reference sequence). V shed 0 bases and J shed 4 bases, with 9 bases lying between them. This CDR3 is 13 amino acids long. CDR3 bases: TGTGCCTGGAGTGTCCGGGGAACCACTGAAGCTTTCTTT. Encoded protein: CAWSVRGTTEAFF. Supplemented by reference TRBV30 and TRBJ1-1, the full variable domain reads SQTIHQWPATLVQPVGSPLSLECTVEGTSNPNLYWYRQAAGRGLQLLFYSVGIGQISSEVPQNLSASRPQDRQFILSSKKLLLSDSGFYLCAWSVRGTTEAFFGQGTRLTVV.

This clone was seen only a few times. The chain joins TRBV6-1 to TRBJ1-5; weak D call: TRBD1 (6 bases). CDR3 length: 15 residues. The ends were cut back, 2 bases at V and 7 bases at J, with 15 bases in the middle. The germline V gene encodes CDR1 MNHNS and CDR2 SASEGT. This chain's CDR3 is CASSESPTGKQPQHF. DNA of the CDR3: TGTGCCAGCAGTGAATCCCCCACAGGGAAGCAGCCCCAGCATTTT.

The chain joins TRBV5-1 to TRBJ2-1; 8 nucleotides match TRBD2. Germline values: CDR1 SGHRS, CDR2 YFSETQ. This CDR3 is 18 amino acids long. V trimming: 1 base; J trimming: 8 bases; junction bases outside the gene matches: 17. The CDR3 DNA reads TGCGCCAGCAGCTTGTTCGATTTTGGACTAGCTTTTTTTGATGAGCAGTTCTTC. Its translation is CASSLFDFGLAFFDEQFF.

The rearrangement links TRBV5-1 to TRBJ1-2; maybe TRBD1 (5 bases). The CDR3 is 14 residues long. Germline CDR1 SGHRS, CDR2 YFSETQ. V was clipped by 3 bases and J by 4 bases, with 13 bases between them. The CDR3 is CASSSGTPSYGYTF. The CDR3, as DNA: TGCGCCAGCAGCTCCGGGACTCCCAGCTATGGCTACACCTTC.

Concerning this clone: One end of the junction fails to match germline, which may point to a read error. This sequence joins TRBV6-4 and TRBJ1-2, with D possibly matching TRBD1 (6 bases). The CDR3 is 14 residues long. The germline CDR1 and CDR2 sequences are MRHNA and SNTAGT. CDR3 amino acids: CASSDSRGDYGYTF. The CDR3 bases are TGTGCCAGCAGTGACTCGAGGGGGGACTACGGCTACACCTTC.

The J gene is TRBJ1-3, the V gene TRBV15; 9 nucleotides agree with TRBD1. The V segment lost 1 base and the J segment 5 bases; nucleotides outside the gene matches: 6. The CDR3 runs to 16 residues. Germline V gene sequence: CDR1 LNHNV, CDR2 YYDKDF (reference sequence). This CDR3 reads CATSRVGTGPRNTIYF. CDR3 DNA sequence: TGTGCCACCAGCAGAGTTGGGACAGGGCCCCGAAACACCATATATTTT.

The V call is TRBV29-1, the J call TRBJ1-1; D is possibly TRBD1 (5 bases). The CDR3 covers 13 residues. Germline CDR1 is SQVTM and CDR2 is ANQGSEA. Trimming removed 5 bases from V and 8 bases from J, with 18 bases in between. The CDR3 here is CSVKTAGVREAFF. CDR3 in DNA: TGCAGCGTTAAGACGGCGGGGGTCCGAGAAGCTTTCTTT. The entire variable domain, with the rest obtained from reference TRBV29-1 and TRBJ1-1, is as follows: SAVISQKPSRDICQRGTSLTIQCQVDSQVTMMFWYRQQPGQSLTLIATANQGSEATYESGFVIDKFPISRPNLTFSTLTVSNMSPEDSSIYLCSVKTAGVREAFFGQGTRLTVV.

V is TRBV6-1 and J is TRBJ2-7, with a tentative D call TRBD1 (6 bases). V lost 2 bases to trimming and J lost 7 bases, with 24 bases between them. The CDR3 is 17 residues long. Germline CDR1 MNHNS, CDR2 SASEGT. CDR3 in amino acids: CASSEMALRDTRLEQYF. The CDR3 DNA follows: TGTGCCAGCAGTGAAATGGCACTCCGGGACACCCGTTTGGAGCAGTACTTC.

This chain joins TRBV7-8 and TRBJ2-3, with 8 nucleotides matching TRBD2. J gave up 3 bases and V 2 bases, and 7 bases lay outside the gene matches. CDR1 and CDR2 from the germline V gene are SGHVS and FQNEAQ. The CDR3 has 16 residues. CDR3 amino acids: CASSLIIGGGTDTQYF. The CDR3 coding sequence is TGTGCCAGCAGCTTAATTATCGGGGGGGGAACAGATACGCAGTATTTT.

The gene calls are TRBV10-2 and TRBJ2-1; 9 positions agree with TRBD2. The CDR3 covers 13 residues. The V and J ends lost 6 bases and 6 bases, in that order; junction bases with no gene match: 3. CDR1 and CDR2 (germline): WSHSY, SAAADI. Written as DNA, the CDR3 is TGCGCCAGCAGGGGACTAGCTTCCAATGAGCAGTTCTTC. Translating it yields CASRGLASNEQFF.

The chain employs TRBV4-3 and TRBJ1-2; 9 bases match TRBD1. With 2 bases clipped from V and 8 bases from J, the junction kept 15 bases outside the gene matches. Looked up from germline, CDR1 is LGHNA and CDR2 is YSLEER. The CDR3 is 17 amino acids. In DNA, the CDR3 is TGCGCCAGCAGCCAAATCCGGCCGGGACAGGGTTTAGGGGGCTACACCTTC. This translates into CASSQIRPGQGLGGYTF.

The chain links TRBV7-9 to TRBJ1-2, with D unclear. V lost 0 bases, J lost 1 base, and 12 bases lay in between. CDR1 SEHNR and CDR2 FQNEAQ come from the germline V gene (reference sequence). The CDR3 extends over 16 amino acids. CDR3 protein: CASSLALQDCNYGYTF. The DNA of the CDR3 is TGTGCCAGCAGCTTAGCGCTTCAGGATTGTAACTATGGCTACACCTTC.

This rearrangement joins TRBV7-6 to TRBJ1-1; 7 bases are a match to TRBD1. The germline V gene has CDR1 SGHVS and CDR2 FNYEAQ. J was trimmed by 2 bases and V by 1 base; bases with no gene match: 4. The CDR3 consists of 15 residues. The CDR3 sequence is CASSLVRDSNTEAFF. The CDR3 region has the DNA TGTGCCAGCAGCTTAGTCCGGGACAGTAACACTGAAGCTTTCTTT.

This chain links TRBV27 with TRBJ1-2; 8 bases are a match to TRBD1. Germline-derived CDR1 and CDR2 are MNHEY and SMNVEV (reference sequence). Unmatched junction bases numbered 9, after V lost 6 bases and J lost 0 bases. CDR3 length equals 16 residues. The CDR3: CASRRTGSRANYGYTF. Written as DNA, the CDR3 is TGTGCCAGCAGGCGGACAGGGAGTAGAGCTAACTATGGCTACACCTTC.

The chain joins TRBV5-8 to TRBJ1-2; possibly TRBD1 for D (5 bases). Per the germline V gene, CDR1 is SGHTS and CDR2 is YDEGEE. V lost 4 bases to trimming and J lost 2 bases, with 9 bases between them. The CDR3 loop spans 13 amino acids. The CDR3 loop reads CASSPTGNYGYTF. CDR3 DNA: TGTGCCAGCAGCCCTACAGGCAACTATGGCTACACCTTC.

The genes are TRBV5-5 and TRBJ1-1; the D gene is possibly TRBD1 (5 bases). V was clipped by 4 bases and J by 4 bases, with 17 bases between them. The CDR3 spans 15 residues. Germline CDR1 SGHKS, CDR2 YYEKEE (reference sequence). CDR3 nucleotides: TGTGCCAGCAGCCGGACTACAGGATGGGGCACTGAAGCTTTCTTT. Encoded protein: CASSRTTGWGTEAFF.

This clone is a singleton in its sample. The CDR3 is CASSPTQIRPGTEAFF. The CDR3 bases are TGTGCCAGCAGCCCCACTCAAATACGCCCGGGCACTGAAGCTTTCTTT. The V gene is TRBV7-6, the J gene TRBJ1-1; no firm D call. The CDR3 totals 16 residues. The V and J ends lost 5 bases and 4 bases respectively, with 20 bases between them. Germline-derived CDR1 and CDR2 are SGHVS and FNYEAQ.

The CDR3 region is CASSWGQGSYEQYF. DNA of the CDR3: TGTGCCAGCAGCTGGGGACAGGGTTCCTACGAGCAGTACTTC. The chain joins TRBV7-6 to TRBJ2-7; 9 bases line up with TRBD1. This CDR3 contains 14 residues. V shed 4 bases and J 1 base; nucleotides not matched to a gene: 2. CDR1 and CDR2 (germline): SGHVS, FNYEAQ.